In this sample, the clone carrying this T cell receptor (beta chain) turned up many times. Antigen unknown. This record belongs to a study of early T cells in non-severe SARS-CoV-2 infection. About the research overall: Whole-blood bulk RNA, unsorted, was sequenced, and chains were unpaired. Overall study results and limits: Clonotype matching in VDJdb favored anti-spike CD8 responses and did not capture private and CD4 specificities.

Individual cDNA molecules carried attached unique molecular identifiers. TCRdb re-analysed the 5' RACE reads in MiXCR, keeping a single row per CDR3 protein. The sample records some 39,000 distinct CDR3 sequences, roughly 7% being singletons. The source of this sequence is an adult who was a healthcare worker with PCR-confirmed SARS-CoV-2 infection or an uninfected control (not recorded which). Sequenced material: whole blood.

This CDR3 is CASSWTTTNEKLFF. For the CDR3, the DNA is TGCGCCAGCAGCTGGACAACAACTAATGAAAAACTGTTTTTT. The chain combines TRBV5-1 with TRBJ1-4, with D maybe TRBD1 (5 bases). The ends were cut back, 3 bases at V and 0 bases at J, with 6 bases in the middle. The CDR3 has 14 amino acids. Germline assignment: CDR1 SGHRS and CDR2 YFSETQ.